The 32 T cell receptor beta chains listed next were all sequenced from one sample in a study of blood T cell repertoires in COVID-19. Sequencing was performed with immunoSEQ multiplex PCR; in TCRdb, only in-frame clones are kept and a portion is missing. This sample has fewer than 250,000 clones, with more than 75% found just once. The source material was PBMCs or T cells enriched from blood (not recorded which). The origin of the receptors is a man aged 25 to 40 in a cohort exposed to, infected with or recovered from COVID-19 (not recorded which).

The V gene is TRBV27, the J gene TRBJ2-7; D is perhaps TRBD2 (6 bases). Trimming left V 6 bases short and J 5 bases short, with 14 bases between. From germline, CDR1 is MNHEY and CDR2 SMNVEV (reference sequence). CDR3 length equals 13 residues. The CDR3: CASRPGEKNEQYF. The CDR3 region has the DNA TGTGCCAGCAGACCGGGGGAAAAGAACGAGCAGTACTTC.

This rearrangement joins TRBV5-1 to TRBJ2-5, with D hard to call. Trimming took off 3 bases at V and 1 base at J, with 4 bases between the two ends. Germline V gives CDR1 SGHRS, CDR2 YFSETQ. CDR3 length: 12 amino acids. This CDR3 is CASSYTQETQYF. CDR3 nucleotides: TGCGCCAGCAGCTACACCCAAGAGACCCAGTACTTC.

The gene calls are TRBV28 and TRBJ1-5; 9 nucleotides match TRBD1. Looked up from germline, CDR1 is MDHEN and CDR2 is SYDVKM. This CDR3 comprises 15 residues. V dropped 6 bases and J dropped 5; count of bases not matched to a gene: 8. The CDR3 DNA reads TGTGCCAGCAGGGCGGGACAGGGAGCTCATCAGCCCCAGCATTTT. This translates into CASRAGQGAHQPQHF.

The CDR3 DNA reads as TGCGCCAGCAGCCAAGTAGCCACAAGGCAGAATGAGCAGTTCTTC. Translation gives CASSQVATRQNEQFF. The chain couples TRBV4-1 to TRBJ2-1; D is unresolved. V was trimmed by 1 base and J by 7 bases, leaving 14 bases between them. There are 15 residues in the CDR3. Germline V gives CDR1 MGHRA, CDR2 YSYEKL.

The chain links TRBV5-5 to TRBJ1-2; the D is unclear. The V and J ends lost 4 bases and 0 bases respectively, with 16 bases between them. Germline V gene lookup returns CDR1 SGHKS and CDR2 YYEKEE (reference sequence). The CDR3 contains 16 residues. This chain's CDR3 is CASSRIPRGPNYGYTF. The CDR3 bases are TGTGCCAGCAGCCGAATCCCAAGAGGGCCTAACTATGGCTACACCTTC. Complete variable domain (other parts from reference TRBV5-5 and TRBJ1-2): DAGVTQSPTHLIKTRGQQVTLRCSPISGHKSVSWYQQVLGQGPQFIFQYYEKEERGRGNFPDRFSARQFPNYSSELNVNALLLGDSALYLCASSRIPRGPNYGYTFGSGTRLTVV.

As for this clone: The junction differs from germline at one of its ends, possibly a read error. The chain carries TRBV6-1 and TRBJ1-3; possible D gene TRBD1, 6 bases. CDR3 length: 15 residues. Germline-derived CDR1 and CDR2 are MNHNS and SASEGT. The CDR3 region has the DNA TGTGCCAGCAGCGAAGAGACAGGCGTCAGAAACACCATATATTTT. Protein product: CASSEETGVRNTIYF.

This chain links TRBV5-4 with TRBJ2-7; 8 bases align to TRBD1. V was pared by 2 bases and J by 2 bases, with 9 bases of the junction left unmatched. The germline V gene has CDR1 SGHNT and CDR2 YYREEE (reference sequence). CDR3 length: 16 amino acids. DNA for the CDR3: TGTGCCAGCAGCTTCGGACAGGGAGATGTTGCCTACGAGCAGTACTTC. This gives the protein CASSFGQGDVAYEQYF.

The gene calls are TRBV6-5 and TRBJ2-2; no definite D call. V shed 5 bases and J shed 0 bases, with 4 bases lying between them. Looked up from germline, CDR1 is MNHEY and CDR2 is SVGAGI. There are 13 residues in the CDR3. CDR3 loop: CASSTSNTGELFF. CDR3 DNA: TGTGCCAGCAGTACATCGAACACCGGGGAGCTGTTTTTT.

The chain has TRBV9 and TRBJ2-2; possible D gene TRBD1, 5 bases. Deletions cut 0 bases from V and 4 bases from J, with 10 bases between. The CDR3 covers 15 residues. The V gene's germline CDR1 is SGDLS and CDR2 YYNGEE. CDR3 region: CASSVAQGSTGELFF. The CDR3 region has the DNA TGTGCCAGCAGCGTAGCGCAGGGAAGCACCGGGGAGCTGTTTTTT.

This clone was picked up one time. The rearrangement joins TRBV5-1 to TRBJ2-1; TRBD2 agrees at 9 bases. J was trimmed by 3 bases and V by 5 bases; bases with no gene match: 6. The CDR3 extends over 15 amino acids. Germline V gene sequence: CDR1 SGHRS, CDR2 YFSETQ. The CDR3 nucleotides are TGCGCCAGCAGTCTTGGAGCGGGAGGCTACAATGAGCAGTTCTTC. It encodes CASSLGAGGYNEQFF.

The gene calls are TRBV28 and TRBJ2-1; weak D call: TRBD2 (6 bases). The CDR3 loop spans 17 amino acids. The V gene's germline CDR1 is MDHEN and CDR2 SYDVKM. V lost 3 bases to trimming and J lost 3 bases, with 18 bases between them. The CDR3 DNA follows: TGTGCCAGCAGTTTTCCAGCAAGCGGGCCTAGCTACAATGAGCAGTTCTTC. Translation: CASSFPASGPSYNEQFF.

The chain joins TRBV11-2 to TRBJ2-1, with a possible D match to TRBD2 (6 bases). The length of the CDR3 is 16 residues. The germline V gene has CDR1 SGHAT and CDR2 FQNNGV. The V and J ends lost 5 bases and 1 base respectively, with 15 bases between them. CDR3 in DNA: TGTGCCAGCAGCCCTGCGTTTCGGGGGTCCTACAATGAGCAGTTCTTC. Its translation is CASSPAFRGSYNEQFF.

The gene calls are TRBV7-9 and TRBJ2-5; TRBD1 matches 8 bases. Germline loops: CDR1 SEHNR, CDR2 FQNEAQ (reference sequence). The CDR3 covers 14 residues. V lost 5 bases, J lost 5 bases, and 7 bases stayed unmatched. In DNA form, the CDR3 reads TGTGCCAGCAGCCTTCAGGGGGCGGAGGAGACCCAGTACTTC. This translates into CASSLQGAEETQYF.

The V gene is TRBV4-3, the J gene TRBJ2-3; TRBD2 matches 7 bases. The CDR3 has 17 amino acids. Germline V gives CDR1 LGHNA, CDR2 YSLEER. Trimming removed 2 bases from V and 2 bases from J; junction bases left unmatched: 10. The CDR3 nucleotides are TGCGCCAGCAGCCAAAGCGGGGCGTTGTCCCCCACAGATACGCAGTATTTT. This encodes CASSQSGALSPTDTQYF.

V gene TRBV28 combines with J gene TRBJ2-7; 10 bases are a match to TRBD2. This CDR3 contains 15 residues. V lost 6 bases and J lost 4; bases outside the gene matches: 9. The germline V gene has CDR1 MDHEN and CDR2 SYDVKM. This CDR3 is CASRTIGTSEYEQYF. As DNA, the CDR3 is TGTGCCAGCAGGACCATTGGGACTAGCGAGTACGAGCAGTACTTC.

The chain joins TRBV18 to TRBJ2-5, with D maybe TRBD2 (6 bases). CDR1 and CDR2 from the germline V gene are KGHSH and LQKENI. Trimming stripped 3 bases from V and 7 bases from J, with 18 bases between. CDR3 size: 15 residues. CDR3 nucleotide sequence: TGTGCCAGCTCACCGAACCCGGGACTCTCGGGGACCCAGTACTTC. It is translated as CASSPNPGLSGTQYF.

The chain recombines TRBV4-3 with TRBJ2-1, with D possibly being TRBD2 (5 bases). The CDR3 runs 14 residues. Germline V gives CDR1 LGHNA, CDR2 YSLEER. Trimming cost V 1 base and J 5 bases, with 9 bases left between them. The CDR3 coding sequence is TGCGCCAGCAGCCAAGTTTCCGGGGACAATGAGCAGTTCTTC. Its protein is CASSQVSGDNEQFF.

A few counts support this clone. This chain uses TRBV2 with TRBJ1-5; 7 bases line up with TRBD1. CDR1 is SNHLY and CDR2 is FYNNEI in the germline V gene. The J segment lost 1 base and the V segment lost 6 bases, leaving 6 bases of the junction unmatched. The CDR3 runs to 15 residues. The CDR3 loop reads CASSIKQGSNQPQHF. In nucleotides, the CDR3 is TGTGCCAGCAGCATTAAACAGGGGAGCAATCAGCCCCAGCATTTT. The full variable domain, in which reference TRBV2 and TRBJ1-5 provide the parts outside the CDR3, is EPEVTQTPSHQVTQMGQEVILRCVPISNHLYFYWYRQILGQKVEFLVSFYNNEISEKSEIFDDQFSVERPDGSNFTLKIRSTKLEDSAMYFCASSIKQGSNQPQHFGDGTRLSIL.

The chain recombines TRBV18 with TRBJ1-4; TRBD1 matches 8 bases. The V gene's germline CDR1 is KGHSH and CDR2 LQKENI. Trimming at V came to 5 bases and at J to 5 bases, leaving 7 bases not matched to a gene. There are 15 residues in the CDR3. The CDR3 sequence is CASSSRRTGNEKLFF. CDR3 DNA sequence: TGTGCCAGCTCATCCCGTAGGACAGGGAATGAAAAACTGTTTTTT.

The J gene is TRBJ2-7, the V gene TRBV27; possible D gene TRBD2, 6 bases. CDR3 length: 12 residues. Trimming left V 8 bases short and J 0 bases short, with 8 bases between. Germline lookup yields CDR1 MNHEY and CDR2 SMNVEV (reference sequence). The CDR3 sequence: CASGRDSYEQYF. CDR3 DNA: TGTGCCAGCGGGCGGGACTCCTACGAGCAGTACTTC.

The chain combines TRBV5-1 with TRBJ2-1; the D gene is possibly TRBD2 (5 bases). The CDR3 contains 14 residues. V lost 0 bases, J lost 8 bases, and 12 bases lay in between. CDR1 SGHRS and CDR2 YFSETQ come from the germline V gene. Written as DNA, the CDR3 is TGCGCCAGCAGCTTGGCCGGGATTGGCGATGAGCAGTTCTTC. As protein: CASSLAGIGDEQFF.

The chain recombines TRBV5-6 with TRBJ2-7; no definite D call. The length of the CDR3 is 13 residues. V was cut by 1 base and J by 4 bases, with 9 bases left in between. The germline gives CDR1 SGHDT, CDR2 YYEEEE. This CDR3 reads CASSLPVSYEQYF. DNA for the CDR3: TGTGCCAGCAGCTTGCCGGTTTCGTACGAGCAGTACTTC.

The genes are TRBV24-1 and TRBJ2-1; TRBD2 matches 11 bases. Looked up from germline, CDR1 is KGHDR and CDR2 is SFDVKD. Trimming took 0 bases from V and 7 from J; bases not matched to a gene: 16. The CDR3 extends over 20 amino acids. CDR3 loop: CATSDLQWDPGTSGRNEQFF. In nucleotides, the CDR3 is TGTGCCACCAGTGATTTGCAATGGGACCCCGGGACTAGCGGTAGGAATGAGCAGTTCTTC.

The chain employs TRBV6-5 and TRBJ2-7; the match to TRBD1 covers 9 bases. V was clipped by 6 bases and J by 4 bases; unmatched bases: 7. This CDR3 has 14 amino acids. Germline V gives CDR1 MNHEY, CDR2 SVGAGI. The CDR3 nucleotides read TGTGCCAGCAGCAGGCCGGGACAGGGATACGAGCAGTACTTC. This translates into CASSRPGQGYEQYF.

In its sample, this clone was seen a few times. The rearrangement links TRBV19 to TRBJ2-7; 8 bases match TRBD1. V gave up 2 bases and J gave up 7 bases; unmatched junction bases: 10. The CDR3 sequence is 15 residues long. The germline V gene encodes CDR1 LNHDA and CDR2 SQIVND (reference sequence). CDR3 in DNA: TGTGCCAGTAGTATATCCCTGGACAGGGCGGGGGAGCAGTACTTC. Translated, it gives CASSISLDRAGEQYF.

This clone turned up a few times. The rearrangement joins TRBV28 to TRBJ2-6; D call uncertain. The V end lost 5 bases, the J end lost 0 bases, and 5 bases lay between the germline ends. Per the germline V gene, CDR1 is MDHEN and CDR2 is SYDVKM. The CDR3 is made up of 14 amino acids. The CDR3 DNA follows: TGTGCCAGCAGTGGGCACTCTGGGGCCAACGTCCTGACTTTC. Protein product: CASSGHSGANVLTF.

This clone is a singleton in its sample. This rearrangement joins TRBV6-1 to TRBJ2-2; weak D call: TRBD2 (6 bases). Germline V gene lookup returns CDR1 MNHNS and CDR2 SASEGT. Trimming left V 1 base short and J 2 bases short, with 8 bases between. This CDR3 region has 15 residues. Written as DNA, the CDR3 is TGTGCCAGCAGTGAAGTGGGGGGAAACACCGGGGAGCTGTTTTTT. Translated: CASSEVGGNTGELFF.

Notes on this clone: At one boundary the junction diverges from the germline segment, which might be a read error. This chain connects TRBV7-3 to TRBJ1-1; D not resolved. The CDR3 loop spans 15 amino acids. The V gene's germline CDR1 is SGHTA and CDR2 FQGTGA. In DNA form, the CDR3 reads TGTGCCAGCAGCGTAACGCCCAACGGGAACACTGAAGCTTTCTTT. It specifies CASSVTPNGNTEAFF.

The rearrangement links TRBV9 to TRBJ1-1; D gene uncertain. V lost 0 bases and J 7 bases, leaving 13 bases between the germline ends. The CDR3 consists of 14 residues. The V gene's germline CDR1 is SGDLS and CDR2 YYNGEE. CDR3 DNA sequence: TGTGCCAGCAGCGTAGAATGGGCGCAATTTGAAGCTTTCTTT. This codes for CASSVEWAQFEAFF.

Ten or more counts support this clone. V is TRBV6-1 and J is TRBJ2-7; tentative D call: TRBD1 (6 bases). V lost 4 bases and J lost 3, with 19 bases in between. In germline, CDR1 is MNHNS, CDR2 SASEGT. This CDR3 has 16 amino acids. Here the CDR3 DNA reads TGTGCCAGCAGTGCTGTGTCAGGGGCGATAATCTACGAGCAGTACTTC. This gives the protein CASSAVSGAIIYEQYF.

The CDR3 bases are TGTGCCAGCAGCCCTCTCCCTGGAAACACCATATATTTT. The encoded protein is CASSPLPGNTIYF. The V and J genes are TRBV3-1 (or the pseudogene TRBV3-2) and TRBJ1-3; no reliable D call. The germline gives CDR1 LGHDT, CDR2 YNNKEL (reference sequence). The V gene lost 4 bases and the J gene lost 2 bases, with 6 bases spanning the gap. This CDR3 spans 13 amino acids.

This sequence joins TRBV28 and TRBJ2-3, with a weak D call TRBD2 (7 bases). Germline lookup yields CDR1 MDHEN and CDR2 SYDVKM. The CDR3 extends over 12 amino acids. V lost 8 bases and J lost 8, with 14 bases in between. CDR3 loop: CASVLRGGTQYF. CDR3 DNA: TGTGCCAGCGTATTGAGGGGGGGTACGCAGTATTTT.